This section outlines one T cell receptor beta chain sequence together with its context. Its binding antigen is unknown. No base-level quality is on record; no much larger clone is a single base apart. The source of the sample is a study of cytomegalovirus exposure and HLA in healthy donors (dated by TCRdb to about 2017). Background on the whole study: A later analysis indicated that the roughly 120 validation repertoires were generated on the platform also employed for the approximately 700 repertoires of the first cohort. The study was designed to test whether signatures of past pathogen exposure could be identified by cataloging public T cell receptors. In addition to the first cohort of 500 to 850 subjects, a separate validation cohort of 120 different subjects was used. To predict cytomegalovirus infection status, the study combined high-throughput TCR immunosequencing, statistical association of individual TCRs with disease status, and machine learning. What the study reported, not specific to this receptor: In a later analysis, TCRs clustered in the first cohort were found to also tend to co-occur in the 130 or so validation repertoires, with approximately 95% of cluster scores above 0. Three of the identified cytomegalovirus-associated TCR beta chains were confirmed in vitro to be specific for cytomegalovirus antigens. A later analysis lacked HLA typing for the validation cohort, so it scored co-occurrence in that cohort across all 110 or so repertoires. Most TCR sequences were observed very rarely across donors, whereas some public TCRs were present in many individuals. In the study, roughly 160 TCR beta chains were listed as associated with cytomegalovirus. The authors suggested that the approach could potentially be extended to other disease states and immunological phenotypes. Cytomegalovirus status was reported to be diagnosed by the classifier with high specificity and sensitivity in both the original and validation cohorts.

Donors formed part of the validation cohort, which comprised over a hundred subjects and was distinct from the first cohort of 550 to 850 subjects. The CDR3 has 15 amino acids, counting the end cysteine and phenylalanine. Left in the record is the CDR3 DNA by itself, 45 bases read in frame from the first base. The V end gives up 1 base and the J end 4 bases, leaving 6 bases in the junction not matched to a gene. The germline V gene sets CDR1 to SGHDN and CDR2 to FVKESK. Libraries were built with the immunoSEQ multiplex PCR assay. The study's own analysis went as follows. To diagnose cytomegalovirus status from the catalog of TCR beta chain sequences, a statistical classification framework was built. Sourced from immuneACCESS, this table was stored by TCRdb with only in-frame sequences that have V and J called. A share of the clones is absent; for the studies checked, an unresolved V gene accounts for under half, and the remainder has no known explanation. D and trimming were read from the DNA, whereas the V and J calls and clone size are those reported in that table. For this sample the table gives 150,000 or so clones, of which about 86% were detected only once. Of the sample, approximately 2% is held by the ten largest clones.

This receptor was taken from a human donor in good health. What was sequenced was PBMCs. This receptor chain uses TRBV14 and TRBJ2-5, with 7 bases in between that match TRBD1. DNA sequence: TGTGCCAGCAGCCAAGTCCTGGCAGGGGGAGAGACCCAGTACTTC. It codes for CASSQVLAGGETQYF.